This is a list of T cell receptor beta chains from one sample in a study of blood T cell repertoires in COVID-19. Only in-frame clones appear in the TCRdb table, and some are missing; sequencing was by immunoSEQ multiplex PCR. The repertoire holds approximately 500,000 clones, with approximately 83% as singletons. The sample was peripheral blood. The source of these receptors is a human donor in a cohort sampled during active COVID-19. Each CDR3 is given without its conserved first and last residue.

CDR3 protein: ASSLRDRGNTEAF
J gene: TRBJ1-1
V gene: TRBV5-1

CDR3 protein: ASSQVATGELF
J gene: TRBJ2-2
V gene: TRBV3-1/TRBV3-2

CDR3 protein: ASSLGGEFNQPQH
J gene: TRBJ1-5
V gene: TRBV5-1

CDR3 protein: ASSSRVGGFAGQETQY
J gene: TRBJ2-5
V gene: TRBV7-2

CDR3 protein: ASRPDRGPAGSNQPQH
J gene: TRBJ1-5
V gene: TRBV5-8

CDR3 protein: ASSQAGHEKLF
J gene: TRBJ1-4
V gene: TRBV7-9

CDR3 protein: ASELQGTGELF
J gene: TRBJ2-2
V gene: TRBV25-1

CDR3 protein: ASSSGGRVAYEQY
J gene: TRBJ2-7
V gene: TRBV6-5

CDR3 protein: ASSVRRGYEQY
J gene: TRBJ2-7
V gene: TRBV19

CDR3 protein: ASSYRDRGRYGYT
J gene: TRBJ1-2
V gene: TRBV27

CDR3 protein: ASSPGFGEQY
J gene: TRBJ2-7
V gene: TRBV5-1

CDR3 protein: ASRDRQGVSNQPQH
J gene: TRBJ1-5
V gene: TRBV6-6

CDR3 protein: ASKGDSNQPQH
J gene: TRBJ1-5
V gene: TRBV2

CDR3 protein: ASRPTASGNEQF
J gene: TRBJ2-1
V gene: TRBV7-9

CDR3 protein: ASSVFPFPSTDTQY
J gene: TRBJ2-3
V gene: TRBV9

CDR3 protein: ASSWTSGEQY
J gene: TRBJ2-7
V gene: TRBV7-2

CDR3 protein: ASSTPREGNSYEQY
J gene: TRBJ2-7
V gene: TRBV19

CDR3 protein: ASSSPYKGVRQPQH
J gene: TRBJ1-5
V gene: TRBV28

CDR3 protein: ASSEGARYTQY
J gene: TRBJ2-3
V gene: TRBV6-2/TRBV6-3

CDR3 protein: ASSTRTGVYGYT
J gene: TRBJ1-2
V gene: TRBV5-6

CDR3 protein: ASSTRAGSETQY
J gene: TRBJ2-5
V gene: TRBV19

CDR3 protein: ASSVGVGETYEQY
J gene: TRBJ2-7
V gene: TRBV9

CDR3 protein: ASSPTRGGINEKLF
J gene: TRBJ1-4
V gene: TRBV18